What follows are 32 T cell receptor beta chains derived from one specimen sequenced in a study of shared clonotypes between healthy human individuals. Sequencing was performed with immunoSEQ multiplex PCR; in TCRdb, only in-frame clones are kept and a portion is missing. Altogether around 990,000 clones are present, roughly 80% being singletons, with the ten largest covering about 0.89%. Sequencing was performed on memory CD4+ T cells from PBMCs. Documented subset: CD45RA-negative fraction. The receptors come from a man aged 18-30 years in good health. Some clones in this sample may be carry-over from other donors' samples.

This chain uses TRBV11-3 with TRBJ2-3; perhaps TRBD1 as D (6 bases). The germline V gene encodes CDR1 SGHNT and CDR2 YENEEA. Trimming took off 5 bases at V and 2 bases at J, with 14 bases between the two ends. CDR3 length equals 15 residues. The chain's CDR3 is CASSHDRSHTDTQYF. The CDR3, as DNA: TGTGCCAGCAGCCATGACAGGAGCCACACAGATACGCAGTATTTT.

This clone was detected a few times. The chain combines TRBV5-1 with TRBJ2-1; 8 bases are a match to TRBD2. Germline V gene data show CDR1 as SGHRS and CDR2 as YFSETQ. V shed 4 bases and J 6 bases; nucleotides not matched to a gene: 9. CDR3 size: 15 residues. For the CDR3, the DNA is TGCGCCAGCAGCCCGGGGGGCGGGAGGCGCAATGAGCAGTTCTTC. It yields the protein CASSPGGGRRNEQFF.

The chain couples TRBV4-2 to TRBJ2-2, with 10 bases aligning to TRBD2. Trimming at V came to 0 bases and at J to 3 bases, leaving 7 bases not matched to a gene. Germline CDR1 is LGHNA and CDR2 is YNFKEQ. The CDR3 extends over 18 amino acids. The CDR3 nucleotides are TGTGCCAGCAGCCAAGATCGGCGACTAGCGGGCGACACCGGGGAGCTGTTTTTT. Protein product: CASSQDRRLAGDTGELFF.

The chain carries TRBV7-6 and TRBJ1-4, with D uncertain. Germline CDR1 is SGHVS and CDR2 is FNYEAQ. The V end was cut by 5 bases, the J end by 5 bases, with 12 bases between. The CDR3 is made up of 14 amino acids. The CDR3 loop is CASSPGWLNEKLFF. CDR3 in DNA: TGTGCCAGCAGCCCGGGATGGCTAAATGAAAAACTGTTTTTT.

The chain couples TRBV10-3 to TRBJ1-4, with 8 bases that match TRBD1. Germline V gives CDR1 ENHRY, CDR2 SYGVKD. The V segment lost 5 bases and the J segment 5 bases; nucleotides outside the gene matches: 10. This CDR3 region has 16 residues. CDR3 DNA: TGTGCCATCAGTCTCGGTTCAACAGGGGGAAATGAAAAACTGTTTTTT. Its protein product is CAISLGSTGGNEKLFF.

The chain recombines TRBV7-8 with TRBJ1-5; no clear D. The CDR3 is 12 amino acids. Trimming stripped 0 bases from V and 7 bases from J, with 4 bases between. CDR1 is SGHVS and CDR2 is FQNEAQ in the germline V gene. CDR3: CASSLAWQPQHF. CDR3 nucleotides: TGTGCCAGCAGCTTAGCGTGGCAGCCCCAGCATTTT.

V and J are TRBV7-2 and TRBJ2-7; D possibly corresponds to TRBD2 (5 bases). The CDR3 covers 13 residues. V was shortened by 5 bases and J by 7 bases, with 15 bases between the two germline ends. In germline, CDR1 is SGHTA, CDR2 FQGNSA. For the CDR3, the DNA is TGTGCCAGCAGCCCGTTCGGGGTTGGGGAGCAGTACTTC. It specifies CASSPFGVGEQYF.

The J gene is TRBJ2-2, the V gene TRBV6-5, with D perhaps given as TRBD1 or TRBD2 (5 bases each). The CDR3 covers 16 residues. From germline, CDR1 is MNHEY and CDR2 SVGAGI. The ends were cut back, 2 bases at V and 0 bases at J, with 10 bases in the middle. The CDR3 is CASSYGGFANTGELFF. CDR3 nucleotide sequence: TGTGCCAGCAGTTACGGGGGATTCGCGAACACCGGGGAGCTGTTTTTT.

The rearrangement uses TRBV15 and TRBJ2-7; TRBD1 matches at 9 bases. Germline V gene sequence: CDR1 LNHNV, CDR2 YYDKDF (reference sequence). The CDR3 is made up of 17 amino acids. Trimming removed 3 bases from V and 4 bases from J; junction bases left unmatched: 13. CDR3 residues: CATSRPPLRDRDYEQYF. The CDR3 region has the DNA TGTGCCACCAGCAGGCCTCCCTTACGGGACAGGGATTACGAGCAGTACTTC.

The chain combines TRBV4-1 with TRBJ2-7; the D gene is possibly TRBD1 (6 bases). This CDR3 is 17 amino acids long. Germline V gene lookup returns CDR1 MGHRA and CDR2 YSYEKL. V was trimmed by 0 bases and J by 2 bases, leaving 17 bases between them. CDR3 region: CASSQDIRTDTPYEQYF. The CDR3 DNA sequence: TGCGCCAGCAGCCAAGATATCCGGACAGATACCCCCTACGAGCAGTACTTC.

The genes are TRBV27 and TRBJ2-7, with D maybe TRBD1 (5 bases). Germline V gene data show CDR1 as MNHEY and CDR2 as SMNVEV (reference sequence). V shed 6 bases and J shed 4 bases, with 19 bases lying between them. CDR3 size: 15 residues. CDR3 nucleotide sequence: TGTGCCAGCAGATCGTGGGCCCAGGGCCGATACGAGCAGTACTTC. Encoded protein: CASRSWAQGRYEQYF.

Details on this clone: This CDR3 is also generated by other DNA sequences in the sample. V and J are TRBV6-5 and TRBJ1-1, with 8 nucleotides matching TRBD1. V lost 0 bases, J lost 5 bases, and 5 bases stayed unmatched. The V gene's germline CDR1 is MNHEY and CDR2 SVGAGI. This CDR3 region has 15 residues. The CDR3: CASSYSGQGRTEAFF. The CDR3 DNA sequence: TGTGCCAGCAGTTACTCCGGACAGGGTCGAACTGAAGCTTTCTTT.

This clone turned up a few times. The genes are TRBV6-1 and TRBJ1-3, with D maybe TRBD1 (6 bases). The V and J ends lost 7 bases and 7 bases respectively, with 17 bases between them. Per germline, CDR1 MNHNS and CDR2 SASEGT. The CDR3 runs 14 residues. This chain's CDR3 is CASITQGAVNTIYF. CDR3 in DNA: TGTGCCAGCATCACACAGGGTGCAGTGAACACCATATATTTT.

The chain couples TRBV28 to TRBJ1-2, with D unclear. Trimming shortened V by 8 bases and J by 6 bases, and 16 bases separated the two germline ends. Germline V gives CDR1 MDHEN, CDR2 SYDVKM. The CDR3 runs 13 residues. CDR3 coding DNA: TGTGCCAGCCTAGAGGGTTTGGAGAATGGCTACACCTTC. Encoded protein: CASLEGLENGYTF.

The genes are TRBV28 and TRBJ2-2, with D perhaps matching TRBD2 (5 bases). Trimming left V 6 bases short and J 6 bases short, with 17 bases between. Germline loops: CDR1 MDHEN, CDR2 SYDVKM. This CDR3 has 15 amino acids. This CDR3 is CASSPPEGMAGELFF. CDR3 nucleotide sequence: TGTGCCAGCAGCCCCCCCGAGGGCATGGCCGGGGAGCTGTTTTTT.

The V gene is TRBV4-2, the J gene TRBJ1-1, with D uncertain. The germline V gene encodes CDR1 LGHNA and CDR2 YNFKEQ. The CDR3 covers 15 residues. Trimming pared 2 bases from V and 2 bases from J, leaving 12 bases between. The CDR3 DNA reads TGTGCCAGCAGCCAATTGGGAGCCGAAAACACTGAAGCTTTCTTT. It specifies CASSQLGAENTEAFF.

The chain uses TRBV5-4 and TRBJ2-3; maybe TRBD2 (6 bases). The CDR3 covers 13 residues. The V and J ends lost 6 bases and 0 bases respectively, with 8 bases between them. CDR1 is SGHNT, CDR2 YYREEE, per germline (reference sequence). The CDR3 is CASTTSSTDTQYF. The CDR3 DNA is TGTGCCAGCACCACTAGCAGCACAGATACGCAGTATTTT. The full variable domain, completed using reference TRBV5-4 and TRBJ2-3, is ETGVTQSPTHLIKTRGQQVTLRCSSQSGHNTVSWYQQALGQGPQFIFQYYREEENGRGNFPPRFSGLQFPNYSSELNVNALELDDSALYLCASTTSSTDTQYFGPGTRLTVL.

This sequence joins TRBV28 and TRBJ1-1; unclear D gene. Germline lookup yields CDR1 MDHEN and CDR2 SYDVKM. V gave up 10 bases and J gave up 1 base, with 19 bases separating them. This CDR3 has 15 amino acids. The chain's CDR3 is CATVYPLAGNTEAFF. The CDR3 nucleotides read TGTGCCACCGTCTATCCTCTGGCGGGGAACACTGAAGCTTTCTTT.

With respect to this clone: The same CDR3 arises from other DNA sequences in this sample as well. The genes are TRBV5-1 and TRBJ1-1; D unresolved. CDR1 and CDR2 (germline): SGHRS, YFSETQ. The CDR3 totals 14 residues. Between the trimmed V and J ends, which lost 6 bases and 4 bases, there was a span of 16 bases. CDR3 nucleotides: TGCGCCAGCACCGGACCGCATGGAGGCACTGAAGCTTTCTTT. Amino acids: CASTGPHGGTEAFF.

The chain combines TRBV10-3 with TRBJ1-1; 8 positions agree with TRBD1. CDR3 length equals 15 residues. The V gene end was trimmed by 1 base and the J gene end by 7 bases; junction bases not matched to a gene: 8. Germline assignment: CDR1 ENHRY and CDR2 SYGVKD. The CDR3 coding sequence is TGTGCCATCAGTGAGTTTAGACAGGGGTCGGTTGAAGCTTTCTTT. The encoded protein is CAISEFRQGSVEAFF.

This clone has a handful of counts. V is TRBV25-1 and J is TRBJ1-5, with D maybe TRBD1 (6 bases). Germline assignment: CDR1 MGHDK and CDR2 SYGVNS. Deletions cut 8 bases from V and 4 bases from J, with 15 bases between. The CDR3 covers 14 residues. CDR3 coding DNA: TGTGCCAGCGCTACAGGGTTGGGGAATCAGCCCCAGCATTTT. Residues: CASATGLGNQPQHF.

The gene calls are TRBV7-9 and TRBJ1-1, with a possible D match to TRBD1 (5 bases). The CDR3 totals 12 residues. The V gene's germline CDR1 is SEHNR and CDR2 FQNEAQ (reference sequence). The germline V and J ends were trimmed by 1 base and 6 bases, with 6 bases remaining between them. The CDR3 loop is CASSLVGAEAFF. The CDR3 DNA sequence: TGTGCCAGCAGCTTAGTAGGGGCTGAAGCTTTCTTT.

The rearrangement uses TRBV28 and TRBJ1-2; no reliable D call. Germline values: CDR1 MDHEN, CDR2 SYDVKM. The V gene lost 5 bases and the J gene lost 0 bases, with 10 bases spanning the gap. The CDR3 loop spans 14 amino acids. CDR3 amino acids: CASSIPGSNYGYTF. The CDR3 DNA reads TGTGCCAGCAGTATCCCGGGATCTAACTATGGCTACACCTTC.

To note about this clone: At one boundary the junction diverges from the germline segment, which might be a read error. V is TRBV30 and J is TRBJ2-2; 7 bases line up with TRBD1. Germline V lookup: CDR1 GTSNPN, CDR2 SVGIG (reference sequence). The CDR3 has 14 amino acids. In nucleotides, the CDR3 is TGTGCCTGGAGCCGGGACAGCAACACCGGGGAGTTGTTTTTT. Protein: CAWSRDSNTGELFF.

The CDR3 DNA reads TGTGCCAGCAGTTTATCAACGGGACCTCCCTACGAGCAGTACTTC. Protein sequence: CASSLSTGPPYEQYF. This chain uses TRBV27 with TRBJ2-7; D tentatively reads TRBD1 or TRBD2 (5 bases each). This CDR3 comprises 15 residues. Trimming shortened V by 0 bases and J by 2 bases, and 11 bases separated the two germline ends. CDR1 MNHEY and CDR2 SMNVEV come from the germline V gene (reference sequence).

This clone was counted between two and nine times. The chain couples TRBV7-9 to TRBJ2-1; possibly TRBD1 for D (7 bases). Germline lookup yields CDR1 SEHNR and CDR2 FQNEAQ (reference sequence). Trimming removed 3 bases from V and 3 bases from J, with 12 bases in between. This CDR3 spans 15 amino acids. For the CDR3, the DNA is TGTGCCAGCAGCTTTCAGGGGGAGGACTACAATGAGCAGTTCTTC. Translating it yields CASSFQGEDYNEQFF.

This clone came up a few times. The rearrangement uses TRBV5-1 and TRBJ2-7; D is perhaps TRBD2 (6 bases). The CDR3 loop spans 15 amino acids. Between the trimmed V and J ends, which lost 0 bases and 3 bases, there was a span of 13 bases. Germline loops: CDR1 SGHRS, CDR2 YFSETQ. The CDR3 reads CASSLAGGGLYEQYF. In nucleotides, the CDR3 is TGCGCCAGCAGCTTGGCCGGGGGAGGACTCTACGAGCAGTACTTC.

The rearrangement uses TRBV5-1 and TRBJ2-5; TRBD2 matches 7 bases. Germline V CDR1 and CDR2: SGHRS, YFSETQ. The CDR3 has 15 amino acids. The V segment lost 3 bases and the J segment 3 bases; nucleotides outside the gene matches: 8. The CDR3 loop reads CASSSTGGGKETQYF. The CDR3 DNA sequence: TGCGCCAGCAGCTCTACGGGAGGCGGTAAAGAGACCCAGTACTTC.

The rearrangement links TRBV21-1 to TRBJ1-5. TRBV21-1 has pseudogene status. This CDR3 contains 18 residues. The CDR3 loop is CASSARWGGWGSNQPQHF. Written as DNA, the CDR3 is TGTGCCAGCAGCGCCCGGTGGGGGGGATGGGGTAGCAATCAGCCCCAGCATTTT.

The V and J genes are TRBV28 and TRBJ1-1; D unclear. Germline CDR1 is MDHEN and CDR2 is SYDVKM. The CDR3 totals 13 residues. V dropped 5 bases and J dropped 7 bases, with 14 bases sitting between them. The CDR3 is CASSPPARVEAFF. The CDR3, as DNA: TGTGCCAGCAGTCCCCCGGCGAGGGTTGAAGCTTTCTTT.

The chain joins TRBV5-1 to TRBJ1-4; 8 positions match TRBD1. Unmatched junction bases numbered 10, after V lost 0 bases and J lost 3 bases. CDR3 length: 18 residues. Germline assignment: CDR1 SGHRS and CDR2 YFSETQ. The CDR3 region has the DNA TGCGCCAGCAGCTTGGTGGTCCAGGGGGCTTCGTCTAATGAAAAACTGTTTTTT. Translating gives CASSLVVQGASSNEKLFF. The full variable domain, with the rest looked up from reference TRBV5-1 and TRBJ1-4, is KAGVTQTPRYLIKTRGQQVTLSCSPISGHRSVSWYQQTPGQGLQFLFEYFSETQRNKGNFPGRFSGRQFSNSRSEMNVSTLELGDSALYLCASSLVVQGASSNEKLFFGSGTQLSVL.

This chain joins TRBV6-1 and TRBJ2-3; no reliable D call. From germline, CDR1 is MNHNS and CDR2 SASEGT. Between the trimmed V and J ends, which lost 7 bases and 2 bases, there was a span of 10 bases. This CDR3 contains 13 residues. For the CDR3, the DNA is TGTGCCAGCACCACCGGGCTCACAGATACGCAGTATTTT. This gives the protein CASTTGLTDTQYF.